A selection of T cell receptor beta chains follows, all from one sample in a study of T cell responses to AZD1222 COVID-19 vaccine. Sequenced by immunoSEQ multiplex PCR; TCRdb stores in-frame clones only, minus some. Of roughly 130,000 clones listed, around 90% are singletons. The sequencing used peripheral blood, collected on day 0 of MenACWY control vaccination. The origin of the receptors is an adult in good health. Each CDR3 is given with its conserved first and last residue. Fields, in order: CDR3 protein, V gene.

CASTRGAYNEQFF | TRBV4-1
CASSLNPANTEAFF | TRBV19
CASFPSHGANVLTF | TRBV18
CASSRDSEGQPQHF | TRBV7-9
CASRDIIGGSSVTNEKLFF | TRBV7-2
CASSQDLVRQPQHF | TRBV3-1/TRBV3-2
CASSLGRGRSGNTIYF | TRBV7-3
CASSIQGQGSGNTIYF | TRBV19
CATSRGSGGPHEQYF | TRBV15
CASRIAGAYEQYF | TRBV6-5